Each of the 21 T cell receptor beta chains below was sequenced from the same sample in a study of shared clonotypes between healthy human individuals. The repertoire was sequenced with immunoSEQ multiplex PCR; TCRdb's copy has only in-frame clones and lacks some. The sample consists of over a million clones, about 98.5% of them appearing once. Sequences were obtained from naive CD4+ T cells sorted from blood. Subset reported: CD45RA+ positively selected. The receptors were sampled from a man aged 30 to 45 in good health.

This clone was detected once. V is TRBV27 and J is TRBJ2-7; 8 nucleotides agree with TRBD1. V lost 3 bases to trimming and J lost 0 bases; unmatched junction nucleotides: 4. This CDR3 has 15 residues. The germline CDR1 and CDR2 sequences are MNHEY and SMNVEV (reference sequence). The CDR3 spells CASSFRTGPSYEQYF. The CDR3 coding sequence is TGTGCCAGCAGTTTCCGGACAGGGCCCTCCTACGAGCAGTACTTC.

The J gene is TRBJ1-1, the V gene TRBV5-1; TRBD1 agrees at 7 bases. The CDR3 loop spans 15 amino acids. Losses at the gene ends were 7 bases for V and 10 bases for J; bases not matched to a gene: 19. The germline V gene has CDR1 SGHRS and CDR2 YFSETQ. The CDR3 spells CASSPGGGASVGAFF. CDR3 DNA sequence: TGCGCCAGCTCCCCCGGAGGGGGCGCATCGGTTGGAGCTTTCTTT.

This chain connects TRBV5-4 to TRBJ1-3, with D possibly TRBD1 on 6 matching bases. Germline-derived CDR1 and CDR2 are SGHNT and YYREEE (reference sequence). V gave up 3 bases and J gave up 2 bases, with 9 bases separating them. This CDR3 comprises 14 residues. CDR3 in DNA: TGTGCCAGCAGCTCAACAGGGACTGGAAACACCATATATTTT. It codes for CASSSTGTGNTIYF.

This rearrangement joins TRBV15 to TRBJ2-1; D unclear. Trimming stripped 5 bases from V and 9 bases from J, with 17 bases between. The V gene's germline CDR1 is LNHNV and CDR2 YYDKDF (reference sequence). The CDR3 contains 14 residues. The CDR3 loop is CATSVPRVDAEQFF. CDR3 nucleotide sequence: TGTGCCACCAGCGTCCCGCGTGTGGATGCTGAGCAGTTCTTC.

This chain links TRBV27 with TRBJ2-1, with 11 positions matching TRBD2. The J segment lost 4 bases and the V segment lost 2 bases, leaving 16 bases of the junction unmatched. CDR1 is MNHEY, CDR2 SMNVEV, per germline (reference sequence). The CDR3 loop spans 20 amino acids. The CDR3 region is CASSLGTSGGTSGPYNEQFF. CDR3 DNA sequence: TGTGCCAGCAGTTTAGGGACTAGCGGTGGAACCAGCGGGCCATACAATGAGCAGTTCTTC.

This sequence joins TRBV7-2 and TRBJ1-5, with D hard to call. The V gene lost 5 bases and the J gene lost 7 bases, with 12 bases spanning the gap. Germline-derived CDR1 and CDR2 are SGHTA and FQGNSA. The CDR3 sequence is 13 residues long. The CDR3: CASSLEPRQPQHF. In DNA form, the CDR3 reads TGTGCCAGCAGCCTGGAACCGAGGCAGCCCCAGCATTTT.

The chain is built from TRBV28 and TRBJ2-2; possibly TRBD2 for D (5 bases). Germline V CDR1 and CDR2: MDHEN, SYDVKM. This CDR3 spans 17 amino acids. V was clipped by 6 bases and J by 4 bases, with 21 bases between them. Here the CDR3 reads CASSRQTGLAITGELFF. CDR3 in DNA: TGTGCCAGCAGCAGACAAACCGGGTTAGCGATCACCGGGGAGCTGTTTTTT.

The chain recombines TRBV18 with TRBJ2-7, with a tentative D call TRBD1 (6 bases). V lost 1 base and J lost 1, with 20 bases in between. CDR3 length: 18 amino acids. Looked up from germline, CDR1 is KGHSH and CDR2 is LQKENI. The CDR3 loop reads CASSPRLTGQANSYEQYF. In nucleotides, the CDR3 is TGTGCCAGCTCACCACGGCTAACAGGGCAAGCCAATTCCTACGAGCAGTACTTC.

The genes are TRBV13 and TRBJ2-3; D is possibly TRBD1 or TRBD2 (6 bases each). Trimming took off 6 bases at V and 1 base at J, with 14 bases between the two ends. There are 15 residues in the CDR3. Germline V gene data show CDR1 as PRHDT and CDR2 as FYEKMQ (reference sequence). The DNA of the CDR3 is TGTGCCAGCAGATCGGGTGGGGGGCGCACAGATACGCAGTATTTT. This encodes CASRSGGGRTDTQYF. Full variable domain (outside the CDR3, taken from reference TRBV13 and TRBJ2-3): AAGVIQSPRHLIKEKRETATLKCYPIPRHDTVYWYQQGPGQDPQFLISFYEKMQSDKGSIPDRFSAQQFSDYHSELNMSSLELGDSALYFCASRSGGGRTDTQYFGPGTRLTVL.

V gene TRBV11-2 combines with J gene TRBJ1-2, with D perhaps matching TRBD1 (5 bases). The CDR3 is 14 amino acids. Germline loops: CDR1 SGHAT, CDR2 FQNNGV. Between the trimmed V and J ends, which lost 4 bases and 8 bases, there was a span of 17 bases. The CDR3 DNA follows: TGTGCCAGCAGCTCGACAGTGGGATCATGGGGCTACACCTTC. The encoded protein is CASSSTVGSWGYTF.

This clone occurred once. The genes are TRBV11-2 and TRBJ1-3; D perhaps matches TRBD1 (6 bases). V shed 2 bases and J shed 5 bases, with 25 bases lying between them. This CDR3 comprises 19 residues. The germline V gene has CDR1 SGHAT and CDR2 FQNNGV. The CDR3 region has the DNA TGTGCCAGCAGCTTACTAACCGGGACATTACCCCTCGAAAGAAACACCATATATTTT. It codes for CASSLLTGTLPLERNTIYF.

The J gene is TRBJ2-1, the V gene TRBV5-4; TRBD2 matches 14 bases. V lost 6 bases, J lost 9 bases, and 8 bases stayed unmatched. The V gene's germline CDR1 is SGHNT and CDR2 YYREEE (reference sequence). This CDR3 has 15 amino acids. The CDR3 nucleotides read TGTGCCAGCACCCCCGGGACTAGCGGGAGTCCTGAGCAGTTCTTC. Translation: CASTPGTSGSPEQFF.

The genes are TRBV5-1 and TRBJ1-3; weak D call: TRBD1 (5 bases). This CDR3 is built from 16 residues. V lost 0 bases to trimming and J lost 4 bases, with 14 bases between them. Germline V gene data show CDR1 as SGHRS and CDR2 as YFSETQ. The CDR3 loop is CASSLVVRGDGNTIYF. The DNA for the CDR3 is TGCGCCAGCAGCTTGGTCGTAAGAGGGGACGGAAACACCATATATTTT. Full variable domain (missing parts from reference TRBV5-1 and TRBJ1-3): KAGVTQTPRYLIKTRGQQVTLSCSPISGHRSVSWYQQTPGQGLQFLFEYFSETQRNKGNFPGRFSGRQFSNSRSEMNVSTLELGDSALYLCASSLVVRGDGNTIYFGEGSWLTVV.

The V gene is TRBV7-3, the J gene TRBJ2-1, with D unclear. Germline values: CDR1 SGHTA, CDR2 FQGTGA. V was trimmed by 3 bases and J by 10 bases, leaving 7 bases between them. This CDR3 has 11 residues. The CDR3: CASSLATEQFF. Here the CDR3 DNA reads TGTGCCAGCAGCTTGGCTACAGAGCAGTTCTTC. The full variable domain, in which reference TRBV7-3 and TRBJ2-1 provide the parts outside the CDR3, is GAGVSQTPSNKVTEKGKYVELRCDPISGHTALYWYRQSLGQGPEFLIYFQGTGAADDSGLPNDRFFAVRPEGSVSTLKIQRTERGDSAVYLCASSLATEQFFGPGTRLTVL.

The chain has TRBV5-1 and TRBJ2-3, with a possible D match to TRBD2 (5 bases). Germline lookup yields CDR1 SGHRS and CDR2 YFSETQ. This CDR3 comprises 15 residues. V shed 8 bases and J shed 7 bases, with 23 bases lying between them. The CDR3 region is CASTPLGTRPNTQYF. DNA for the CDR3: TGCGCCAGTACCCCACTAGGCACCCGACCGAATACGCAGTATTTT.

The chain couples TRBV5-6 to TRBJ2-6; 9 bases line up with TRBD2. In germline, CDR1 is SGHDT, CDR2 YYEEEE. V lost 6 bases and J lost 1; bases outside the gene matches: 11. This CDR3 has 18 amino acids. In nucleotides, the CDR3 is TGTGCCAGCAACGTTTTTAGGGGACTAGCATCTGGGGCCAACGTCCTGACTTTC. Amino acids: CASNVFRGLASGANVLTF.

The chain uses TRBV21-1 and TRBJ2-3; the tabulated D call, TRBD2, remains unverified against the DNA. TRBV21-1 is reported as a pseudogene. The CDR3 runs 20 residues. The CDR3 protein is CASSKIDPFLGGDSTDTQYF. For the CDR3, the DNA is TGTGCCAGCAGCAAAATAGACCCCTTCTTGGGCGGGGACAGCACAGATACGCAGTATTTT.

V and J are TRBV18 and TRBJ2-1; 12 positions match TRBD2. The CDR3 consists of 15 residues. The germline V gene has CDR1 KGHSH and CDR2 LQKENI. J lost 8 bases, V lost 2 bases, and 4 bases had no gene match. CDR3 loop: CASSPRLAGEDEQFF. The DNA for the CDR3 is TGTGCCAGCTCACCAAGACTAGCGGGAGAAGATGAGCAGTTCTTC. The complete variable domain, with remaining parts taken from reference TRBV18 and TRBJ2-1, reads NAGVMQNPRHLVRRRGQEARLRCSPMKGHSHVYWYRQLPEEGLKFMVYLQKENIIDESGMPKERFSAEFPKEGPSILRIQQVVRGDSAAYFCASSPRLAGEDEQFFGPGTRLTVL.

The CDR3 nucleotides read TGTGCCACACTGAATATAGCCGCCACCTCCTACGAGCAGTACTTC. Protein product: CATLNIAATSYEQYF. V and J are TRBV10-3 and TRBJ2-7; D ambiguous. The CDR3 has 15 amino acids. The V end was cut by 10 bases, the J end by 0 bases, with 19 bases between. Germline-derived CDR1 and CDR2 are ENHRY and SYGVKD.

V is TRBV5-1 and J is TRBJ2-5; no clear D. The V gene's germline CDR1 is SGHRS and CDR2 YFSETQ. The V gene lost 2 bases and the J gene lost 2 bases, with 7 bases spanning the gap. This CDR3 has 13 amino acids. CDR3 coding DNA: TGCGCCAGCAGCTTCGGCAAGCAAGAGACCCAGTACTTC. The encoded protein is CASSFGKQETQYF.

With respect to this clone: The sample has other DNA sequences that encode this CDR3 too. The chain combines TRBV5-1 with TRBJ2-7; no firm D call. The germline V and J ends were trimmed by 0 bases and 0 bases, with 7 bases remaining between them. Germline assignment: CDR1 SGHRS and CDR2 YFSETQ. The CDR3 is made up of 14 amino acids. CDR3 in amino acids: CASSLDRTSYEQYF. In nucleotides, the CDR3 is TGCGCCAGCAGCTTGGATAGAACCTCCTACGAGCAGTACTTC.